This T cell receptor beta chain was retrieved from a study of neurological immune-mediated disorders (dated by TCRdb to between 2018 and 2021). General notes on the study: Peripheral blood TCR-beta repertoires from HTLV-I-associated myelopathy (HAM/TSP) patients, multiple sclerosis patients and healthy controls were compared by UMI-based sequencing. The approximately 99 TCR-beta libraries included longitudinal samples, technical triplicates and paired sorted CD4+ and CD8+ T-cell subsets alongside PBMC samples. The cohort was made up of approximately 69 subjects, consisting of 15 or so HAM/TSP patients, 34 multiple sclerosis patients and 20 healthy controls.

To synthesize cDNA, template-switch 5'RACE was performed with a primer carrying a 10-nucleotide random unique molecular identifier so that each TCR transcript was tagged. Every sequencing run yielded over 170 million TCR-beta sequences covering 15-18 subjects. The RNeasy kit was used to extract total RNA. The KAPA Real-time Library Amplification kit was used to amplify TCR-beta VDJ regions with primers targeting the TCR constant region and the 5'RACE anchor. A first PCR added sample indexes and Illumina adaptors, after which a second PCR increased the library yield. After Ampure bead purification, the TCR product of roughly 650 bp was size-selected on a 2% E-gel SizeSelection system. Before pooling, library quality was assessed on a Bioanalyzer, concentration was determined with Qubit, and library quantification was performed with the Kapa Library Quantification kit. An Illumina HiSeq 2500 sequenced the libraries paired-end 2 x 150 bp. To increase sequence diversity, about 25-31% phiX was spiked into each library pool. The authors' analysis ran thus. The UMI-based MiGEC pipeline processed quality-filtered reads and removed over 75% of raw TCR sequences during error correction. IMGT germline references were used for aligning VDJ genes, and each clonotype was defined as a unique CDR3 amino acid sequence together with its V-J genes. Clonal expansion, Shannon diversity and CDR3 relatedness were evaluated with VDJtools (CalcPairwiseDistances, ClusterSamples), while phylogenetic trees were built in CLCbio workbench. A clone was classed as expanded if it had 8 or more unique UMIs, a cutoff based on coefficient-of-variation modelling across technical triplicates. TCRdb trimmed the raw reads at Q25, called clones with MiXCR and kept productive beta chains. Entries that share a CDR3 protein sequence are merged under the most common genes and DNA. TCRdb assigned the V and J calls; the authors' analysis was not used. The sample table lists tens of thousands of distinct CDR3 sequences, about 9.3% of them with a count of one. The ten top clones hold approximately 5.3% of the sample.

Taken from the germline V gene (reference sequence), the CDR1 and CDR2 loops are DFQATT and SNEGSKA. V is pared back by 6 bases and J by 1 base, with 9 bases lying between the germline termini. The CDR3, cysteine through phenylalanine, is 12 amino acids long. The sequence is cut down to CDR3 DNA, 36 bases in frame from base 1. Many counts were recorded for this clonotype. No cognate antigen has been identified for it. It has no much larger one-base neighbor in the sample; base qualities were not kept. For the unsorted PBMC libraries, 2 million PBMCs were stored in RNAlater at -80 degrees C until RNA extraction and were used to generate the libraries. Peripheral blood was subjected to Ficoll-Hypaque density gradient centrifugation to isolate PBMCs, which were then cryopreserved in liquid nitrogen. Results the study describes overall, beyond this receptor: Across subjects, expanded clones never shared an identical CDR3 amino acid sequence, which suggests that the TCR-beta repertoires in every group were private. The highest TCR clonal expansion was observed in HAM/TSP patients, whereas the lowest was observed in MS patients, even when compared with healthy controls.

This receptor was identified in a man between 65 and 85 years old with HTLV-1-associated myelopathy (HAM/TSP). The chain couples TRBV20-1 to TRBJ2-5, with no D gene named confidently. The sample was PBMCs. The CDR3 reads CSANKGQETQYF. The nucleotide sequence is TGCAGTGCCAACAAGGGCCAAGAGACCCAGTACTTC.